The 18 T cell receptor beta chains in this list originate from one sample, sequenced in a study of T cell responses to AZD1222 COVID-19 vaccine. The table came from immunoSEQ multiplex PCR; TCRdb's copy has only in-frame clones and leaves some out. The sample holds 80,000 to 100,000 clones, around 88% seen once. Source: peripheral blood, taken 28 days after the second AZD1222 dose. The receptors shown here come from an adult who received the AZD1222 COVID-19 vaccine.

The rearrangement uses TRBV5-5 and TRBJ1-2; the D is unclear. The V gene lost 4 bases and the J gene lost 4 bases, with 14 bases spanning the gap. The germline V gene encodes CDR1 SGHKS and CDR2 YYEKEE (reference sequence). This CDR3 has 14 amino acids. CDR3 loop: CASSVSMAGYGYTF. DNA of the CDR3: TGTGCCAGCAGCGTCTCAATGGCCGGCTATGGCTACACCTTC.

The table lists this clone with a count of one. This sequence joins TRBV3-1 (or the pseudogene TRBV3-2) and TRBJ1-1; no firm D call. In germline, CDR1 is LGHDT, CDR2 YNNKEL (reference sequence). This CDR3 has 17 residues. Trimming removed 2 bases at V and 1 base at J, with 17 bases between. CDR3 loop: CASSQNDGIIRNTEAFF. The CDR3 DNA reads as TGTGCCAGCAGCCAAAATGACGGGATTATCCGGAACACTGAAGCTTTCTTT.

This chain joins TRBV7-9 and TRBJ2-3; a weak D match, TRBD1 (6 bases). The V gene lost 6 bases and the J gene lost 0 bases, with 13 bases spanning the gap. In germline, CDR1 is SEHNR, CDR2 FQNEAQ (reference sequence). This CDR3 is 15 amino acids long. The CDR3 here is CASSFLGGSTDTQYF. CDR3 nucleotide sequence: TGTGCCAGCAGTTTTCTAGGGGGAAGCACAGATACGCAGTATTTT.

This chain connects TRBV16 to TRBJ2-7; D might be TRBD2 (6 bases). This CDR3 has 14 residues. Trimming stripped 4 bases from V and 4 bases from J, with 14 bases between. Germline V gene data show CDR1 as KGHSY and CDR2 as FQNENV. The DNA for the CDR3 is TGTGCCAGCAGCCCTCCCGGGACTGGATACGAGCAGTACTTC. It encodes CASSPPGTGYEQYF.

V is TRBV19 and J is TRBJ1-6; D ambiguous. Germline CDR1 is LNHDA and CDR2 is SQIVND (reference sequence). The CDR3 consists of 19 residues. V gave up 3 bases and J gave up 9 bases, with 27 bases separating them. Written as DNA, the CDR3 is TGTGCCAGTAGTATCCACCGGTCCGCCGGACGGACTATAGTTTCACCCCTCCACTTT. It is translated as CASSIHRSAGRTIVSPLHF.

V is TRBV6-2 or TRBV6-3 and J is TRBJ2-3; TRBD1 might be the D (6 bases). Germline CDR1 is MNHEY and CDR2 is SVGEGT. CDR3 length: 15 amino acids. Trimming stripped 6 bases from V and 4 bases from J, with 17 bases between. The CDR3 bases are TGTGCCAGCAGCCAGACGACAGGTTCCTCAGATACGCAGTATTTT. This encodes CASSQTTGSSDTQYF.

The chain is built from TRBV21-1 and TRBJ1-1; the table's TRBD1 call for D was not verified on the DNA. TRBV21-1 is termed a pseudogene. This CDR3 region has 15 residues. CDR3 in amino acids: CASSIPGRTTGTGFF. For the CDR3, the DNA is TGTGCCAGCAGCATACCGGGGAGGACAACCGGGACAGGGTTCTTT.

The chain recombines TRBV4-3 with TRBJ1-2; the D gene is possibly TRBD1 (5 bases). Per the germline V gene, CDR1 is LGHNA and CDR2 is YSLEER. The CDR3 loop spans 15 amino acids. Trimming cost V 0 bases and J 1 base, with 9 bases left between them. For the CDR3, the DNA is TGCGCCAGCAGCCAAGACTCCGGGGGTAACTATGGCTACACCTTC. The encoded protein is CASSQDSGGNYGYTF.

The chain combines TRBV27 with TRBJ1-6, with 8 bases lining up with TRBD1. Germline V gene lookup returns CDR1 MNHEY and CDR2 SMNVEV (reference sequence). J was trimmed by 13 bases and V by 5 bases; bases with no gene match: 10. There are 14 residues in the CDR3. CDR3 sequence reads: CASSPLQGVGPLHF. CDR3 DNA: TGTGCCAGCAGTCCGCTACAGGGGGTAGGGCCCCTCCACTTT.

The rearrangement joins TRBV9 to TRBJ1-2; D remains unclear. CDR1 and CDR2 from the germline V gene are SGDLS and YYNGEE. The ends were cut back, 5 bases at V and 2 bases at J, with 10 bases in the middle. The CDR3 is made up of 13 amino acids. This CDR3 reads CASRRDNNYGYTF. CDR3 bases: TGTGCCAGCAGACGAGACAACAACTATGGCTACACCTTC. Based on the CDR3 plus reference TRBV9 and TRBJ1-2, the full variable domain is DSGVTQTPKHLITATGQRVTLRCSPRSGDLSVYWYQQSLDQGLQFLIQYYNGEERAKGNILERFSAQQFPDLHSELNLSSLELGDSALYFCASRRDNNYGYTFGSGTRLTVV.

The rearrangement joins TRBV20-1 to TRBJ1-2; TRBD1 aligns across 7 bases. The CDR3 loop spans 16 amino acids. The junction had 18 bases not matched to a gene; V was cut back by 3 bases and J by 8 bases. The germline CDR1 and CDR2 sequences are DFQATT and SNEGSKA (reference sequence). Written as DNA, the CDR3 is TGCAGTGCTAGTGTTTCCCCAGACCAAGGGGGCTCAGGCTACACCTTC. As protein: CSASVSPDQGGSGYTF.

The CDR3 reads CASSGTSGTKNDEQYF. The DNA for the CDR3 is TGTGCCAGCAGCGGGACTAGCGGGACAAAAAACGACGAGCAGTACTTC. This chain uses TRBV3-1 (or the pseudogene TRBV3-2) with TRBJ2-7; TRBD2 matches at 13 bases. Germline V CDR1 and CDR2: LGHDT, YNNKEL (reference sequence). The CDR3 has 16 amino acids. V was pared by 5 bases and J by 5 bases, with 9 bases of the junction left unmatched.

The rearrangement uses TRBV7-2 and TRBJ2-2; 7 nucleotides agree with TRBD2. The length of the CDR3 is 15 residues. Germline V CDR1 and CDR2: SGHTA, FQGNSA. The ends lost 2 bases at V and 8 bases at J; junction bases unmatched: 8. The CDR3 loop is CASSLRTRSSGELFF. The CDR3 nucleotides read TGTGCCAGCAGCTTAAGGACTAGGTCGTCAGGGGAGCTGTTTTTT.

The sample holds one count of this clone. The CDR3: CASSLRRDPYNEQFF. The CDR3 region has the DNA TGTGCCAGCAGCTTACGCAGGGATCCCTACAATGAGCAGTTCTTC. The rearrangement links TRBV7-2 to TRBJ2-1; D might be TRBD1 (5 bases). Germline V CDR1 and CDR2: SGHTA, FQGNSA. The CDR3 loop spans 15 amino acids. With 2 bases removed from V and 2 bases from J, the gap between germline ends came to 10 bases.

V gene TRBV9 combines with J gene TRBJ2-2; D is possibly TRBD1 or TRBD2 (5 bases each). The germline V gene encodes CDR1 SGDLS and CDR2 YYNGEE. V was trimmed by 4 bases and J by 6 bases, leaving 13 bases between them. The CDR3 runs to 14 residues. CDR3 protein: CASSSRGEAGELFF. CDR3 coding DNA: TGTGCCAGCAGCTCCCGGGGCGAGGCCGGGGAGCTGTTTTTT. The full variable domain, rest sourced from reference TRBV9 and TRBJ2-2, is DSGVTQTPKHLITATGQRVTLRCSPRSGDLSVYWYQQSLDQGLQFLIQYYNGEERAKGNILERFSAQQFPDLHSELNLSSLELGDSALYFCASSSRGEAGELFFGEGSRLTVL.

The chain links TRBV7-9 to TRBJ1-2; possible D gene TRBD1, 5 bases. V dropped 1 base and J dropped 7 bases, with 10 bases sitting between them. Germline CDR1 is SEHNR and CDR2 is FQNEAQ (reference sequence). The CDR3 covers 13 residues. CDR3 sequence (DNA): TGTGCCAGCAGCTTAGGGAGGGACGGTGGCTACACCTTC. Amino acid sequence: CASSLGRDGGYTF.

The sample holds many counts of this clone. This rearrangement joins TRBV4-3 to TRBJ2-7, with D maybe TRBD1 (6 bases). In germline, CDR1 is LGHNA, CDR2 YSLEER. V lost 1 base and J 2 bases, leaving 15 bases between the germline ends. This CDR3 region has 16 residues. DNA of the CDR3: TGCGCCAGCAGCCAAGTATGGGGGCTTCCCGCCTACGAGCAGTACTTC. Translation gives CASSQVWGLPAYEQYF.

The count of this clone is one. The chain joins TRBV28 to TRBJ2-1; 10 nucleotides line up with TRBD2. The CDR3 spans 13 residues. V shed 7 bases and J 7 bases; nucleotides not matched to a gene: 4. Germline V gives CDR1 MDHEN, CDR2 SYDVKM. CDR3 amino acids: CASIAGGRNEQFF. The CDR3 bases are TGTGCCAGCATAGCGGGGGGTAGGAATGAGCAGTTCTTC.